A single sample is the source of the 25 T cell receptor beta chains below, sequenced in a study of blood T cell repertoires in COVID-19. Produced via immunoSEQ multiplex PCR; TCRdb's table is partial and in-frame only. The sample lists 300,000 to 400,000 clones, about nine tenths occurring once. Sequencing was carried out using peripheral blood. The source is a woman aged 25 to 39 with COVID-19, enrolled during active disease.

The chain uses TRBV15 and TRBJ1-5; D not certain. Germline V gene lookup returns CDR1 LNHNV and CDR2 YYDKDF (reference sequence). The CDR3 contains 13 residues. Deletions cut 0 bases from V and 7 bases from J, with 7 bases between. CDR3 protein: CATSRELNQPQHF. The CDR3 DNA reads as TGTGCCACCAGCAGAGAACTAAACCAGCCCCAGCATTTT.

The genes are TRBV2 and TRBJ2-7; TRBD2 might be the D (6 bases). This CDR3 contains 15 residues. The V end lost 0 bases, the J end lost 2 bases, and 11 bases lay between the germline ends. CDR1 is SNHLY and CDR2 is FYNNEI in the germline V gene. The CDR3 here is CASSEAVAVPYEQYF. The CDR3 coding sequence is TGTGCCAGCAGTGAAGCGGTAGCGGTACCCTACGAGCAGTACTTC.

This clone came up once. V gene TRBV5-1 combines with J gene TRBJ1-5; the D gene is possibly TRBD1 (5 bases). The CDR3 is made up of 13 amino acids. The V and J ends lost 2 bases and 6 bases respectively, with 9 bases between them. Germline-derived CDR1 and CDR2 are SGHRS and YFSETQ. CDR3 DNA: TGCGCCAGCAGCTTAGCAGGGTTTCAGCCCCAGCATTTT. Its translation: CASSLAGFQPQHF.

For the CDR3, the DNA is TGTGCCAGTAGTGCGCCCGACAGGGGCACAGATACGCAGTATTTT. It encodes CASSAPDRGTDTQYF. The chain couples TRBV19 to TRBJ2-3; 7 positions agree with TRBD1. Trimming removed 5 bases from V and 1 base from J; junction bases left unmatched: 6. This CDR3 has 15 residues. Germline-derived CDR1 and CDR2 are LNHDA and SQIVND (reference sequence).

The chain joins TRBV19 to TRBJ2-2, with D perhaps TRBD2 (7 bases). Trimming removed 3 bases at V and 4 bases at J, with 9 bases between. Germline CDR1 and CDR2: LNHDA and SQIVND (reference sequence). This CDR3 comprises 14 residues. DNA of the CDR3: TGTGCCAGTAGTATGGGGGGGCTCACCGGGGAGCTGTTTTTT. Residues: CASSMGGLTGELFF.

This sequence joins TRBV10-1 and TRBJ2-1; 8 bases align to TRBD2. The CDR3 covers 17 residues. Germline values: CDR1 WNHNN, CDR2 SYGVQD (reference sequence). Unmatched junction bases numbered 15, after V lost 6 bases and J lost 5 bases. Written as DNA, the CDR3 is TGCGCCAGCAGCCAAGGGTACACCGGGACTAGGAACAATGAGCAGTTCTTC. Encoded protein: CASSQGYTGTRNNEQFF.

DNA of the CDR3: TGTGCCACCAGTGATCGGACTAGCGGGAGCTCTAGCACAGATACGCAGTATTTT. This encodes CATSDRTSGSSSTDTQYF. The rearrangement uses TRBV24-1 and TRBJ2-3, with 13 bases matching TRBD2. The J segment lost 0 bases and the V segment lost 3 bases, leaving 5 bases of the junction unmatched. There are 18 residues in the CDR3. Germline lookup yields CDR1 KGHDR and CDR2 SFDVKD.

This chain uses TRBV9 with TRBJ1-6; D unresolved. The V gene lost 0 bases and the J gene lost 3 bases, with 10 bases spanning the gap. The CDR3 length is 16 residues. The germline V gene has CDR1 SGDLS and CDR2 YYNGEE. CDR3 DNA: TGTGCCAGCAGCGTAGAGGGAGAAGGCTATAATTCACCCCTCCACTTT. It is translated as CASSVEGEGYNSPLHF. The complete variable domain, with remaining parts taken from reference TRBV9 and TRBJ1-6, reads DSGVTQTPKHLITATGQRVTLRCSPRSGDLSVYWYQQSLDQGLQFLIQYYNGEERAKGNILERFSAQQFPDLHSELNLSSLELGDSALYFCASSVEGEGYNSPLHFGNGTRLTVT.

This clone was counted between two and nine times. This chain uses TRBV2 with TRBJ1-2; D uncertain. V dropped 7 bases and J dropped 5 bases, with 8 bases sitting between them. The CDR3 sequence is 11 residues long. The germline V gene encodes CDR1 SNHLY and CDR2 FYNNEI. Here the CDR3 reads CASTPGYGYTF. For the CDR3, the DNA is TGTGCCAGCACCCCGGGGTATGGCTACACCTTC.

The chain uses TRBV19 and TRBJ1-5; 7 positions agree with TRBD1. Germline CDR1 and CDR2: LNHDA and SQIVND (reference sequence). This CDR3 is 15 amino acids long. V lost 1 base and J lost 6; bases outside the gene matches: 6. CDR3 in amino acids: CASSIGNRGVQPQHF. The CDR3 DNA reads as TGTGCCAGTAGTATAGGAAACAGGGGTGTTCAGCCCCAGCATTTT.

V and J are TRBV29-1 and TRBJ2-5; no reliable D call. Trimming cost V 3 bases and J 4 bases, with 6 bases left between them. Germline CDR1 reads SQVTM; CDR2 reads ANQGSEA. CDR3 length: 11 amino acids. CDR3 DNA sequence: TGCAGCGTTGAGGCAGGAGAGACCCAGTACTTC. Its translation is CSVEAGETQYF.

The chain employs TRBV5-1 and TRBJ2-7; a possible D gene is TRBD2 (6 bases). V gave up 0 bases and J gave up 6 bases, with 16 bases separating them. Germline V gene data show CDR1 as SGHRS and CDR2 as YFSETQ. This CDR3 contains 15 residues. As DNA, the CDR3 is TGCGCCAGCAGCTTGGGGCTAGCGAGCCCACTCGAGCAGTACTTC. Amino acid sequence: CASSLGLASPLEQYF.

The rearrangement uses TRBV2 and TRBJ1-5; 7 nucleotides match TRBD1. The length of the CDR3 is 16 residues. V was pared by 5 bases and J by 6 bases, with 13 bases of the junction left unmatched. CDR1 and CDR2 (germline): SNHLY, FYNNEI. CDR3 nucleotide sequence: TGTGCCAGCAGTCCGGGACAGAAGGAAGGGAGTCAGCCCCAGCATTTT. It translates to CASSPGQKEGSQPQHF.

The V and J genes are TRBV15 and TRBJ2-3; 10 bases are a match to TRBD1. The germline V gene encodes CDR1 LNHNV and CDR2 YYDKDF (reference sequence). J lost 3 bases, V lost 1 base, and 7 bases had no gene match. The CDR3 is 17 amino acids. The CDR3 DNA is TGTGCCACCAGCAGAGGGCTGGGACAGGGGTGGACAGATACGCAGTATTTT. Translation: CATSRGLGQGWTDTQYF.

This rearrangement joins TRBV4-1 to TRBJ2-3; TRBD2 aligns across 8 bases. The CDR3 spans 17 residues. After removal of 0 bases from V and 4 bases from J, the junction contained 9 bases not matched to a gene. Germline V gene data show CDR1 as MGHRA and CDR2 as YSYEKL. CDR3 region: CASSQDLATSEADTQYF. The CDR3 DNA sequence: TGCGCCAGCAGCCAAGATCTTGCGACTAGCGAGGCAGATACGCAGTATTTT.

This clone has only a few counts. The J gene is TRBJ2-5, the V gene TRBV12-3 or TRBV12-4; D is undetermined. This CDR3 has 12 residues. Trimming shortened V by 6 bases and J by 5 bases, and 10 bases separated the two germline ends. The CDR3 nucleotides read TGTGCCAGCAGCCAACAATGGGAGACCCAGTACTTC. The encoded protein is CASSQQWETQYF.

The chain uses TRBV5-6 and TRBJ1-4; a possible D gene is TRBD1 (5 bases). The germline V and J ends were trimmed by 0 bases and 8 bases, with 14 bases remaining between them. Germline loops: CDR1 SGHDT, CDR2 YYEEEE. CDR3 size: 15 residues. This chain's CDR3 is CASSLAEGQWEKLFF. As DNA, the CDR3 is TGTGCCAGCAGCTTGGCGGAGGGGCAGTGGGAAAAACTGTTTTTT.

The chain is built from TRBV27 and TRBJ2-1, with 8 bases identical to TRBD1. Germline V CDR1 and CDR2: MNHEY, SMNVEV (reference sequence). The CDR3 loop spans 14 amino acids. J gave up 4 bases and V 6 bases, and 5 bases lay outside the gene matches. In DNA, the CDR3 is TGTGCCAGCAGCCAAGGACAGGGTTACAATGAGCAGTTCTTC. It specifies CASSQGQGYNEQFF.

The genes are TRBV7-9 and TRBJ2-5; 8 bases map to TRBD2. Germline CDR1 reads SEHNR; CDR2 reads FQNEAQ (reference sequence). Germline trimming cut 3 bases from V and 5 bases from J; bases unmatched to any gene: 8. The CDR3 covers 15 residues. CDR3 sequence reads: CASSFAGGVGETQYF. The DNA for the CDR3 is TGTGCCAGCAGCTTTGCGGGAGGCGTCGGGGAGACCCAGTACTTC. Using reference TRBV7-9 and TRBJ2-5 for the parts outside the CDR3, the full variable domain is DTGVSQNPRHKITKRGQNVTFRCDPISEHNRLYWYRQTLGQGPEFLTYFQNEAQLEKSRLLSDRFSAERPKGSFSTLEIQRTEQGDSAMYLCASSFAGGVGETQYFGPGTRLLVL.

This sequence joins TRBV4-2 and TRBJ2-1; TRBD2 matches 7 bases. CDR1 is LGHNA, CDR2 YNFKEQ, per germline. This CDR3 region has 17 residues. V trimming: 6 bases; J trimming: 6 bases; junction bases outside the gene matches: 17. The CDR3 bases are TGTGCCAGCAGTAGCGGACAAGGACTAGTCCTATTCAATGAGCAGTTCTTC. Protein sequence: CASSSGQGLVLFNEQFF.

The chain is built from TRBV5-1 and TRBJ1-2; D not certain. In germline, CDR1 is SGHRS, CDR2 YFSETQ. Trimming took 0 bases from V and 8 from J, leaving 11 bases between them. This CDR3 spans 13 amino acids. As DNA, the CDR3 is TGCGCCAGCAGCTTGGCCGATCTTCGGGGCTACACCTTC. Residues: CASSLADLRGYTF.

The rearrangement links TRBV19 to TRBJ1-1; possibly TRBD1 for D (6 bases). This CDR3 has 14 residues. Trimming took 5 bases from V and 1 from J, leaving 11 bases between them. Germline V lookup: CDR1 LNHDA, CDR2 SQIVND (reference sequence). The DNA of the CDR3 is TGTGCCAGTAGTCCTTGGACAGAGAACACTGAAGCTTTCTTT. It encodes CASSPWTENTEAFF.

J is TRBJ1-1 and V is TRBV12-3 or TRBV12-4; D remains ambiguous. Trimming shortened V by 6 bases and J by 7 bases, and 12 bases separated the two germline ends. The CDR3 totals 12 residues. This CDR3 reads CASSPSLGEAFF. Here the CDR3 DNA reads TGTGCCAGCAGCCCTAGTCTGGGTGAAGCTTTCTTT.

The rearrangement uses TRBV4-2 and TRBJ1-6, with D unclear. Between the trimmed V and J ends, which lost 4 bases and 0 bases, there was a span of 7 bases. The CDR3 is 15 amino acids. Germline CDR1 is LGHNA and CDR2 is YNFKEQ. This chain's CDR3 is CASSPGSSYNSPLHF. In DNA form, the CDR3 reads TGTGCCAGCAGCCCTGGGAGCTCCTATAATTCACCCCTCCACTTT.

V gene TRBV24-1 combines with J gene TRBJ2-7; TRBD1 matches 8 bases. This CDR3 comprises 14 residues. The germline gives CDR1 KGHDR, CDR2 SFDVKD. J lost 1 base, V lost 5 bases, and 3 bases had no gene match. The CDR3 protein is CATSVQGASYEQYF. The DNA for the CDR3 is TGTGCCACCAGTGTCCAGGGGGCTTCCTACGAGCAGTACTTC.